The rows below give T cell receptor beta chains drawn from one sample of a study of resident and recirculating memory T cells in vitiligo. The assay was immunoSEQ multiplex PCR, and TCRdb's table has in-frame clones only and misses some. In the table there are tens of thousands of clones, 92% of which are singletons. The sample was blood. These receptors were collected from a male donor with vitiligo. CDR3s include the opening cysteine and the closing phenylalanine or tryptophan. Fields, in order: D gene, V gene, clone size, J gene, CDR3 protein, CDR3 DNA. A D gene is named only where the DNA matches it firmly. Clone size is shown for a subset of rows, as once, few, many or a class of expanded clone.

.	TRBV19	.	TRBJ2-5	CASRRPSSEAQYF	TGTGCCAGTAGGAGGCCCAGCTCTGAAGCCCAGTACTTC
.	TRBV30	once	TRBJ2-1	CAWSVERVGNDEQFF	TGTGCCTGGAGTGTAGAGAGGGTGGGGAATGATGAGCAGTTCTTC
.	TRBV7-8	.	TRBJ2-1	CASSLDPPSRLGFPPEQFF	TGTGCCAGCAGCTTAGACCCGCCGTCGAGACTAGGCTTTCCCCCTGAGCAGTTCTTC
.	TRBV7-2	.	TRBJ1-5	CASSRGGSRSQTQHF	TGTGCCAGCAGCCGGGGGGGCAGCCGAAGCCAGACCCAGCATTTT
.	TRBV7-3	.	TRBJ2-5	CASSAGGATETQYF	TGTGCCAGCAGCGCTGGGGGGGCTACGGAGACCCAGTACTTC
TRBD2	TRBV7-2	.	TRBJ2-7	CASSLGSGGYEQYF	TGTGCCAGCAGCTTAGGGTCGGGAGGTTACGAGCAGTACTTC
TRBD2	TRBV5-6	.	TRBJ2-2	CASSPGGLRVTGELFF	TGTGCCAGCAGCCCGGGGGGGCTGCGAGTCACCGGGGAGCTGTTTTTT
.	TRBV13	.	TRBJ2-1	CASSSPVAYNEQFF	TGTGCCAGCAGCTCCCCGGTAGCCTACAATGAGCAGTTCTTC
TRBD2	TRBV7-6	.	TRBJ2-5	CASSLALAGQETQYF	TGTGCCAGCAGCTTAGCCCTAGCGGGGCAAGAGACCCAGTACTTC
.	TRBV28	.	TRBJ2-7	CASSLQGRSYEQYF	TGTGCCAGCAGTTTACAGGGTCGCTCCTACGAGCAGTACTTC
TRBD1	TRBV27	.	TRBJ1-1	CASSSYQGDTEAFF	TGTGCCAGCAGTTCCTATCAGGGGGACACTGAAGCTTTCTTT
TRBD2	TRBV13	.	TRBJ2-1	CASSTPSGLAGNLYNEQFF	TGTGCCAGCAGCACCCCGTCGGGACTAGCGGGAAACCTCTACAATGAGCAGTTCTTC
.	TRBV4-2	.	TRBJ2-7	CASSQSRDIRYEQYF	TGTGCCAGCAGCCAAAGCCGGGACATTCGCTACGAGCAGTACTTC
.	TRBV10-2	.	TRBJ2-3	CATQRVTQYF	TGCGCCACCCAGAGGGTTACGCAGTATTTT
.	TRBV4-2	.	TRBJ2-5	CASSQDAGRQETQYF	TGTGCCAGCAGCCAAGATGCAGGCCGACAAGAGACCCAGTACTTC
TRBD1	TRBV7-7	.	TRBJ2-7	CASSSTGTSSYEQYF	TGTGCCAGCAGCTCGACAGGGACAAGCTCCTACGAGCAGTACTTC
.	TRBV7-9	.	TRBJ2-2	CASSPSGTGGELFF	TGTGCCAGCAGCCCCAGCGGGACAGGCGGGGAGCTGTTTTTT
.	TRBV30	.	TRBJ2-3	CAWRSEGDTQYF	TGTGCCTGGAGGAGCGAAGGAGATACGCAGTATTTT
.	TRBV19	.	TRBJ2-3	CASGGQGDYTQYF	TGTGCCAGTGGGGGGCAGGGGGATTATACGCAGTATTTT
TRBD2	TRBV16	few	TRBJ2-7	CASSQSGGRADLDF	TGTGCCAGCAGCCAATCTGGCGGGAGGGCCGACTTGGACTTC
.	TRBV6-6	.	TRBJ1-2	CASSYDSDYGYTF	TGTGCCAGCAGTTACGACAGCGACTATGGCTACACCTTC
.	TRBV2	.	TRBJ2-5	CASRPGMAETQYF	TGTGCCAGCAGGCCAGGGATGGCCGAGACCCAGTACTTC
.	TRBV20-1	once	TRBJ2-3	CRADSTDTQYF	TGCAGAGCGGACAGCACAGATACGCAGTATTTT
TRBD1	TRBV7-3	.	TRBJ1-2	CASSRGQGMDGYTF	TGTGCCAGCAGCCGCGGACAGGGGATGGATGGCTACACCTTC
TRBD2	TRBV5-1	.	TRBJ2-3	CASSSQRAGVADTQYF	TGCGCCAGCAGCTCCCAACGGGCGGGAGTGGCAGATACGCAGTATTTT
.	TRBV15	.	TRBJ1-2	CATSRDIQPNYGYTF	TGTGCCACCAGCAGAGATATACAGCCGAACTATGGCTACACCTTC
TRBD1	TRBV7-8	.	TRBJ1-5	CASSLVGRQGAWPQHF	TGTGCCAGCAGCTTAGTAGGGAGACAGGGGGCTTGGCCCCAGCATTTT
TRBD1	TRBV7-8	.	TRBJ2-1	CASSLEDRGTYNEQFF	TGTGCCAGCAGCTTAGAAGACAGGGGGACCTACAATGAGCAGTTCTTC
.	TRBV9	.	TRBJ2-7	CASSVGGGTYEQYF	TGTGCCAGCAGCGTAGGGGGAGGCACCTACGAGCAGTACTTC
TRBD1	TRBV9	.	TRBJ2-1	CASSVQTGPQGGQFF	TGTGCCAGCAGCGTCCAGACAGGGCCCCAGGGTGGGCAGTTCTTC
.	TRBV15	.	TRBJ1-5	CATSKSGAYYNQPQHF	TGTGCCACCAGCAAATCTGGGGCGTACTACAATCAGCCCCAGCATTTT
.	TRBV30	few	TRBJ1-1	CAWSHGQTLDTEAFF	TGTGCCTGGAGTCACGGACAGACGTTGGACACTGAAGCTTTCTTT
.	TRBV5-1	.	TRBJ2-5	CASFQGTTPETQYF	TGCGCCAGCTTTCAGGGAACCACCCCGGAGACCCAGTACTTC
TRBD1	TRBV19	.	TRBJ1-5	CASRTGGGYQPQHF	TGTGCCAGCAGGACAGGAGGTGGGTATCAGCCCCAGCATTTT
TRBD2	TRBV12-5	.	TRBJ2-1	CASGPGTGLAGFNEQFF	TGTGCTAGTGGTCCTGGTACAGGACTAGCGGGTTTCAATGAGCAGTTCTTC
.	TRBV7-2	.	TRBJ2-1	CASTERAGAENEQFF	TGTGCCAGCACGGAGAGGGCAGGGGCTGAGAATGAGCAGTTCTTC
TRBD1	TRBV5-1	.	TRBJ2-2	CASSQDRENTGELFF	TGCGCCAGCAGCCAGGACAGGGAAAACACCGGGGAGCTGTTTTTT
.	TRBV7-8	.	TRBJ1-3	CASSSTPNLLPGNTIYF	TGTGCCAGCAGCTCTACTCCAAATCTCCTCCCAGGAAACACCATATATTTT
.	TRBV9	.	TRBJ2-5	CASSEQGMVRETQYF	TGTGCCAGCAGCGAACAGGGAATGGTTCGAGAGACCCAGTACTTC
TRBD1	TRBV10-3	.	TRBJ2-7	CAISESTLRDRAYEQYF	TGTGCCATCAGTGAGTCGACTCTTAGGGACAGGGCGTACGAGCAGTACTTC
TRBD1	TRBV5-1	.	TRBJ2-5	CASSLGDRGQETQYF	TGCGCCAGCAGCTTGGGAGACAGGGGACAAGAGACCCAGTACTTC
TRBD1	TRBV11-3	.	TRBJ2-1	CASSLEGQFYNEQFF	TGTGCCAGCAGCTTAGAGGGACAGTTCTACAATGAGCAGTTCTTC
TRBD1	TRBV28	.	TRBJ2-7	CASSGQGVYEQYF	TGTGCCAGCAGCGGACAGGGGGTCTACGAGCAGTACTTC
TRBD1	TRBV15	.	TRBJ1-5	CATSRDGTGDGPQHF	TGTGCCACCAGCAGAGATGGGACAGGGGATGGGCCCCAGCATTTT
TRBD2	TRBV7-3	.	TRBJ2-3	CASSPRLAGVSSTDTQYF	TGTGCCAGCAGCCCCCGACTAGCGGGAGTCTCTAGCACAGATACGCAGTATTTT
TRBD2	TRBV7-6	.	TRBJ2-1	CASSLAGALADSYNEQFF	TGTGCCAGCAGCTTAGCGGGTGCACTAGCGGACTCCTACAATGAGCAGTTCTTC
TRBD2	TRBV6-5	.	TRBJ2-3	CASSPRTRTQYF	TGTGCCAGCAGTCCCCGGACTAGAACGCAGTATTTT
TRBD2	TRBV4-1	.	TRBJ2-3	CASSQDVREGDTQYF	TGCGCCAGCAGCCAAGATGTGAGGGAGGGCGATACGCAGTATTTT
TRBD1	TRBV7-9	.	TRBJ1-1	CASSARQGEYTEAFF	TGTGCCAGCAGCGCCCGACAGGGGGAGTACACTGAAGCTTTCTTT
.	TRBV28	.	TRBJ1-4	CASSLGGFDLFATNEKLFF	TGTGCCAGCAGTTTAGGGGGGTTTGATTTATTTGCAACTAATGAAAAACTGTTTTTT
.	TRBV5-8	.	TRBJ1-1	CASSLRGPGDTEAFF	TGTGCCAGCAGCTTGCGGGGACCGGGGGACACTGAAGCTTTCTTT
TRBD2	TRBV27	.	TRBJ2-5	CASSFIAGGMETQYF	TGTGCCAGCAGTTTCATAGCGGGAGGCATGGAGACCCAGTACTTC
.	TRBV18	.	TRBJ2-7	CASSPAGTPLYEQYF	TGTGCCAGCTCACCAGCCGGGACTCCACTCTACGAGCAGTACTTC
.	TRBV7-9	medium-sized	TRBJ2-7	CASSRRESYEQYF	TGTGCCAGCAGTCGCAGGGAATCCTACGAGCAGTACTTC
.	TRBV28	.	TRBJ2-1	CASSFDSNEQFF	TGTGCCAGCAGTTTCGACAGCAATGAGCAGTTCTTC
TRBD1	TRBV29-1	.	TRBJ2-6	CSALRDSSGANVLTF	TGCAGCGCCCTACGGGACAGCTCTGGGGCCAACGTCCTGACTTTC
TRBD1	TRBV30	.	TRBJ1-4	CAWSPRQGISEKLFF	TGTGCCTGGAGTCCCCGACAGGGGATAAGTGAAAAACTGTTTTTT
.	TRBV27	.	TRBJ2-7	CASSLIGLGARLSGEQYF	TGTGCCAGCAGCCTAATCGGGTTGGGGGCGCGGTTATCGGGCGAGCAGTACTTC
.	TRBV28	once	TRBJ2-7	CASRPIGSSYEQYF	TGTGCCAGCAGGCCGATCGGGTCCTCCTACGAGCAGTACTTC
.	TRBV5-1	.	TRBJ2-4	CASSSDFNIQYF	TGCGCCAGCAGCTCAGATTTCAACATTCAGTACTTC